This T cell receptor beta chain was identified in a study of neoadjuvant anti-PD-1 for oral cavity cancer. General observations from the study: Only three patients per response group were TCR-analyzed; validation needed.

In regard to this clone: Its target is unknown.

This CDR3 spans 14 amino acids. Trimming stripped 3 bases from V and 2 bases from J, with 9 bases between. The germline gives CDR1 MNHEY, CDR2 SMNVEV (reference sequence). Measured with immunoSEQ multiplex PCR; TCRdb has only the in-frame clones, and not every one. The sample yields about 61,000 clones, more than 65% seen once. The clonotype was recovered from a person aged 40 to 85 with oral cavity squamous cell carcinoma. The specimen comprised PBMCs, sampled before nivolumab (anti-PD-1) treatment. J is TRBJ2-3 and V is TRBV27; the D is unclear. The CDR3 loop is CASSFAYYTDTQYF. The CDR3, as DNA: TGTGCCAGCAGTTTCGCCTATTACACAGATACGCAGTATTTT.